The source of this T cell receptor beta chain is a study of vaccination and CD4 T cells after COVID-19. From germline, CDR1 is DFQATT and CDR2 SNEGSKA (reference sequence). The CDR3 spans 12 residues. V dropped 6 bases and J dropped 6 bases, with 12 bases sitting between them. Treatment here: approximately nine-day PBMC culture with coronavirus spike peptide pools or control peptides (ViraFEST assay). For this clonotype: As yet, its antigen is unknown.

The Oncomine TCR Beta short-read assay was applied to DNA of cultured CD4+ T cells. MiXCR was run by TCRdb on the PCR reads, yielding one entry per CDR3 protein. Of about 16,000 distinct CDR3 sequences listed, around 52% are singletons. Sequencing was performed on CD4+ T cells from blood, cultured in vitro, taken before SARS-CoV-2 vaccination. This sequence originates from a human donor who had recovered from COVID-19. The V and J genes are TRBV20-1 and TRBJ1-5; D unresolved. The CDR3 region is CSAQRSVQPQHF. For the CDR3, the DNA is TGCAGTGCGCAGAGGTCGGTTCAGCCCCAGCATTTT.